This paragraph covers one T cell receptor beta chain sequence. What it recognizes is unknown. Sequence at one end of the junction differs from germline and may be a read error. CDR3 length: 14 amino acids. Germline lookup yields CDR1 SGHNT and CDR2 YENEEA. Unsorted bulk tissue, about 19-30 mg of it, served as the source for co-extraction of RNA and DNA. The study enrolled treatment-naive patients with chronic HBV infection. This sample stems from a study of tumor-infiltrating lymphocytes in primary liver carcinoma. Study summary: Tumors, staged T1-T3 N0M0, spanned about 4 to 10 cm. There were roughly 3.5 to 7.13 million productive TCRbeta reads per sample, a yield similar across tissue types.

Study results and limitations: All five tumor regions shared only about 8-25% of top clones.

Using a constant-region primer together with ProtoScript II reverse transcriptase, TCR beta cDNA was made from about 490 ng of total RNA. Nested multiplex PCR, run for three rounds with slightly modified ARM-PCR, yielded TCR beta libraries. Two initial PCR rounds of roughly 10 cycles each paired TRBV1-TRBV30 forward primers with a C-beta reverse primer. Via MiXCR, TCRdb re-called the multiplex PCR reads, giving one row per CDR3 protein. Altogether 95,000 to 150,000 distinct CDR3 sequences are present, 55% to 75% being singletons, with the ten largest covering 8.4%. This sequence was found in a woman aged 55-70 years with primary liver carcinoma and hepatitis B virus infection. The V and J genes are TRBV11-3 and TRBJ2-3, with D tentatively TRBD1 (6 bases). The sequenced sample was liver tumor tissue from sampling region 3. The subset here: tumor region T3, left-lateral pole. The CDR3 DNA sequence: TGTGTCAGCAGCCCCGGACTGGACAGAGATACGCAGTATTTT. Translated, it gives CVSSPGLDRDTQYF.